The 32 T cell receptor beta chains below all came from one sample that was sequenced in a study of blood T cell repertoires in COVID-19 (dated by TCRdb to between 2020 and 2021). The library was prepared using the immunoSEQ multiplex PCR assay. The table comes from immuneACCESS by way of TCRdb, which keeps in-frame sequences with V and J called. Part of the clones is missing from these tables; in studies checked, under half for an unresolved V gene and the rest for unknown reasons. The sample contains over 100,000 clones, over 60% of them found a single time. Of the sample, 3% to 4.5% is held by the ten largest clones. Sequences were obtained from peripheral blood. These TCRs come from a woman of 80 years or more with acute or convalescent COVID-19.

The rearrangement joins TRBV19 to TRBJ2-6, with D maybe TRBD1 (5 bases). The germline CDR1 and CDR2 sequences are LNHDA and SQIVND (reference sequence). The CDR3 length is 15 residues. V was clipped by 5 bases and J by 4 bases, with 12 bases between them. The CDR3 loop is CASSFAGPGANVLTF. CDR3 sequence (DNA): TGTGCCAGTAGTTTCGCAGGGCCCGGGGCCAACGTCCTGACTTTC.

This clone was seen a single time. The genes are TRBV7-6 and TRBJ2-2, with 11 positions matching TRBD2. Germline-derived CDR1 and CDR2 are SGHVS and FNYEAQ. The V gene end was trimmed by 0 bases and the J gene end by 4 bases; junction bases not matched to a gene: 10. The CDR3 is made up of 19 amino acids. CDR3 DNA: TGTGCCAGCAGCTTAGCGCCATTTAGCGGGGGGGCCGGCACCGGGGAGCTGTTTTTT. It is translated as CASSLAPFSGGAGTGELFF. The full variable domain, completed using reference TRBV7-6 and TRBJ2-2, is GAGVSQSPRYKVTKRGQDVALRCDPISGHVSLYWYRQALGQGPEFLTYFNYEAQQDKSGLPNDRFSAERPEGSISTLTIQRTEQRDSAMYRCASSLAPFSGGAGTGELFFGEGSRLTVL.

This clone occurred a few times. The chain recombines TRBV6-6 with TRBJ1-1; D remains ambiguous. There are 13 residues in the CDR3. Germline values: CDR1 MNHNY, CDR2 SVGAGI (reference sequence). The germline V and J ends were trimmed by 5 bases and 2 bases, with 9 bases remaining between them. The CDR3 coding sequence is TGTGCCAGCAGTAAACAGCTAAACACTGAAGCTTTCTTT. It translates to CASSKQLNTEAFF.

The chain combines TRBV5-1 with TRBJ1-1; TRBD1 might be the D (6 bases). V lost 4 bases and J 5 bases, leaving 15 bases between the germline ends. The germline V gene has CDR1 SGHRS and CDR2 YFSETQ. The CDR3 length is 14 residues. In DNA form, the CDR3 reads TGCGCCAGCAGCCCGAAAGAAGGGGGAACTGAAGCTTTCTTT. This codes for CASSPKEGGTEAFF.

The chain carries TRBV7-9 and TRBJ1-2, with 7 bases identical to TRBD1. Per germline, CDR1 SEHNR and CDR2 FQNEAQ (reference sequence). Trimming cost V 1 base and J 8 bases; bases outside gene matches: 7. The CDR3 totals 14 residues. DNA of the CDR3: TGTGCCAGCAGCTTAGAGAACAGGGGAACGGGCTACACCTTC. It codes for CASSLENRGTGYTF.

This rearrangement joins TRBV12-3 or TRBV12-4 to TRBJ1-6; D is unclear. The CDR3 has 13 amino acids. Trimming cost V 7 bases and J 3 bases, with 7 bases left between them. CDR3 nucleotides: TGTGCCAGCAAAAGAGACTATAATTCACCCCTCCACTTT. Residues: CASKRDYNSPLHF.

CDR3 DNA sequence: TGTGCCAGCCGGGACAGGGGGAATTCACCCCTCCACTTT. The encoded protein is CASRDRGNSPLHF. The chain recombines TRBV19 with TRBJ1-6; TRBD1 matches 11 bases. CDR3 length equals 13 residues. V dropped 9 bases and J dropped 7; count of bases not matched to a gene: 2. Germline CDR1 LNHDA, CDR2 SQIVND (reference sequence).

The chain has TRBV10-3 and TRBJ1-2; no definite D call. V was clipped by 4 bases and J by 8 bases, with 11 bases between them. Germline V lookup: CDR1 ENHRY, CDR2 SYGVKD. There are 12 residues in the CDR3. The CDR3 nucleotides are TGTGCCATCAGTGTAGCGGGGAACGGCTACACCTTC. Translating gives CAISVAGNGYTF.

The chain is built from TRBV6-2 or TRBV6-3 and TRBJ2-5, with D tentatively TRBD2 (5 bases). The CDR3 contains 17 residues. V lost 2 bases and J lost 5, with 21 bases in between. Germline V lookup: CDR1 MNHEY, CDR2 SVGEGT. Here the CDR3 DNA reads TGTGCCAGCAGTTACGTAGACGACTACCTGAAAGGGGAGACCCAGTACTTC. It encodes CASSYVDDYLKGETQYF.

The chain uses TRBV11-2 and TRBJ2-1; 9 nucleotides align to TRBD1. With 5 bases clipped from V and 1 base from J, the junction kept 3 bases outside the gene matches. The CDR3 is made up of 15 amino acids. Per the germline V gene, CDR1 is SGHAT and CDR2 is FQNNGV. CDR3: CASSPDRGSYNEQFF. For the CDR3, the DNA is TGTGCCAGCAGCCCCGACAGGGGGTCCTACAATGAGCAGTTCTTC. The entire variable domain, with the rest obtained from reference TRBV11-2 and TRBJ2-1, is as follows: EAGVAQSPRYKIIEKRQSVAFWCNPISGHATLYWYQQILGQGPKLLIQFQNNGVVDDSQLPKDRFSAERLKGVDSTLKIQPAKLEDSAVYLCASSPDRGSYNEQFFGPGTRLTVL.

The chain couples TRBV18 to TRBJ2-5; 10 bases are shared with TRBD2. Germline V gene data show CDR1 as KGHSH and CDR2 as LQKENI. The CDR3 consists of 17 residues. J was trimmed by 5 bases and V by 5 bases; bases with no gene match: 14. CDR3 loop: CASSSTPLAGVLETQYF. Written as DNA, the CDR3 is TGTGCCAGCTCATCCACCCCCCTAGCGGGAGTCTTGGAGACCCAGTACTTC.

As concerns this clone: At the DNA level, this CDR3 is encoded by other sequences in the same sample as well. The rearrangement uses TRBV7-9 and TRBJ1-1, with unresolved D. Germline CDR1 and CDR2: SEHNR and FQNEAQ (reference sequence). The CDR3 has 13 residues. Trimming left V 3 bases short and J 1 base short, with 6 bases between. Written as DNA, the CDR3 is TGTGCCAGCAGCTTCGGTGGGAACACTGAAGCTTTCTTT. Protein sequence: CASSFGGNTEAFF.

This clone occurred a few times. The chain combines TRBV4-2 with TRBJ1-4; a weak D match, TRBD1 (5 bases). CDR1 LGHNA and CDR2 YNFKEQ come from the germline V gene. The CDR3 is made up of 16 amino acids. Trimming left V 2 bases short and J 8 bases short, with 18 bases between. CDR3 nucleotides: TGTGCCAGCAGCCAACCCGCGGGGCAGATTGGGGAAAAACTGTTTTTT. Amino acids: CASSQPAGQIGEKLFF.

This chain connects TRBV6-5 to TRBJ1-2; 8 bases agree with TRBD1. V lost 6 bases to trimming and J lost 0 bases; unmatched junction nucleotides: 3. Germline V lookup: CDR1 MNHEY, CDR2 SVGAGI. There are 14 residues in the CDR3. The DNA of the CDR3 is TGTGCCAGCAGAGGGACAGGACCTAACTATGGCTACACCTTC. Amino acid sequence: CASRGTGPNYGYTF.

This clone turned up a few times. V is TRBV30 and J is TRBJ1-1, with TRBD1 matching 7 bases. CDR1 is GTSNPN, CDR2 SVGIG, per germline (reference sequence). The ends lost 2 bases at V and 10 bases at J; junction bases unmatched: 4. The CDR3 consists of 11 residues. The DNA of the CDR3 is TGTGCCTGGAGTCCTACAGGGGCAGCTTTCTTT. It specifies CAWSPTGAAFF.

V usage is TRBV19 and J usage is TRBJ1-4; a possible D gene is TRBD1 (6 bases). The CDR3 runs 15 residues. Germline CDR1 LNHDA, CDR2 SQIVND (reference sequence). The V gene lost 6 bases and the J gene lost 3 bases, with 14 bases spanning the gap. CDR3 bases: TGTGCCAGTAGGATGGACAGCTCGTCTAATGAAAAACTGTTTTTT. This sequence encodes CASRMDSSSNEKLFF.

This clone was recorded a few times. This rearrangement joins TRBV7-2 to TRBJ1-5; 8 bases are a match to TRBD1. This CDR3 is 18 amino acids long. V was pared by 5 bases and J by 2 bases, with 14 bases of the junction left unmatched. CDR1 is SGHTA, CDR2 FQGNSA, per germline. The CDR3 sequence is CASSPIGPGGGRNQPQHF. CDR3 in DNA: TGTGCCAGCAGCCCCATCGGTCCAGGGGGCGGCCGCAATCAGCCCCAGCATTTT. The variable domain in full, completed from reference TRBV7-2 and TRBJ1-5, reads GAGVSQSPSNKVTEKGKDVELRCDPISGHTALYWYRQSLGQGLEFLIYFQGNSAPDKSGLPSDRFSAERTGGSVSTLTIQRTQQEDSAVYLCASSPIGPGGGRNQPQHFGDGTRLSIL.

The V and J genes are TRBV28 and TRBJ1-1, with D hard to call. V lost 5 bases and J 7 bases, leaving 8 bases between the germline ends. The CDR3 runs 11 residues. Germline CDR1 reads MDHEN; CDR2 reads SYDVKM. CDR3 coding DNA: TGTGCCAGCAGTCTCCGACTTGAAGCTTTCTTT. Translation gives CASSLRLEAFF.

A remark on this clone: An end of the junction does not agree with germline; a read error may underlie this. The chain recombines TRBV3-1 (or the pseudogene TRBV3-2) with TRBJ2-1; the match to TRBD2 covers 8 bases. CDR1 is LGHDT and CDR2 is YNNKEL in the germline V gene (reference sequence). The CDR3 spans 12 residues. The CDR3 here is CASSQGYQAGVF. Here the CDR3 DNA reads TGTGCCAGCAGCCAAGGATATCAAGCGGGGGTCTTC.

This CDR3 reads CASSPRTGSQPQHF. CDR3 bases: TGTGCCAGCAGTCCACGGACCGGGAGTCAGCCCCAGCATTTT. J is TRBJ1-5 and V is TRBV6-2 or TRBV6-3; D remains unclear. CDR3 length equals 14 residues. Germline V gene sequence: CDR1 MNHEY, CDR2 SVGEGT. The V end was cut by 5 bases, the J end by 6 bases, with 14 bases between.

This clone has only one observation. The CDR3 is CSTGLQNIQYF. The DNA for the CDR3 is TGCAGTACCGGACTCCAAAACATTCAGTACTTC. This chain joins TRBV20-1 and TRBJ2-4; D perhaps matches TRBD2 (5 bases). Germline V gene data show CDR1 as DFQATT and CDR2 as SNEGSKA (reference sequence). The CDR3 is made up of 11 amino acids. Trimming shortened V by 8 bases and J by 5 bases, and 10 bases separated the two germline ends.

The V and J genes are TRBV9 and TRBJ2-1; 13 nucleotides line up with TRBD2. This CDR3 is 14 amino acids long. V shed 5 bases, J shed 10 bases, and the junction held 6 bases outside the gene matches. Germline V gives CDR1 SGDLS, CDR2 YYNGEE. CDR3: CASSTGLAGYEQFF. CDR3 DNA sequence: TGTGCCAGCAGTACGGGACTAGCGGGATACGAGCAGTTCTTC.

The chain couples TRBV7-2 to TRBJ1-1; TRBD1 matches at 8 bases. The CDR3 extends over 15 amino acids. Trimming took 1 base from V and 6 from J; bases not matched to a gene: 7. Germline V gene lookup returns CDR1 SGHTA and CDR2 FQGNSA. The CDR3 DNA reads TGTGCCAGCAGCTTAGAAGGACAGGGCTGGGCTGAAGCTTTCTTT. Translation gives CASSLEGQGWAEAFF. Based on the CDR3 plus reference TRBV7-2 and TRBJ1-1, the full variable domain is GAGVSQSPSNKVTEKGKDVELRCDPISGHTALYWYRQSLGQGLEFLIYFQGNSAPDKSGLPSDRFSAERTGGSVSTLTIQRTQQEDSAVYLCASSLEGQGWAEAFFGQGTRLTVV.

The sample holds a few counts of this clone. The rearrangement links TRBV6-5 to TRBJ2-2; tentatively, D is TRBD1 (5 bases). V lost 2 bases and J 1 base, leaving 11 bases between the germline ends. The germline gives CDR1 MNHEY, CDR2 SVGAGI. This CDR3 is built from 16 residues. CDR3 region: CASSYGSTGNTGELFF. CDR3 in DNA: TGTGCCAGCAGTTACGGGTCTACAGGGAACACCGGGGAGCTGTTTTTT.

A single count supports this clone. The chain is built from TRBV19 and TRBJ1-2, with a weak D call TRBD1 (5 bases). Trimming cost V 3 bases and J 3 bases, with 17 bases left between them. Germline CDR1 reads LNHDA; CDR2 reads SQIVND (reference sequence). The CDR3 covers 16 residues. CDR3 bases: TGTGCCAGTAGTATTGCCGCTGACAGTTTTTACTATGGCTACACCTTC. Its translation is CASSIAADSFYYGYTF.

The chain combines TRBV14 with TRBJ1-2, with a weak D call TRBD1 (5 bases). This CDR3 contains 15 residues. The germline V gene encodes CDR1 SGHDN and CDR2 FVKESK. Trimming took off 4 bases at V and 0 bases at J, with 12 bases between the two ends. The CDR3 coding sequence is TGTGCCAGCAGCCCCCACGGGGGGGCTAACTATGGCTACACCTTC. Translated, it gives CASSPHGGANYGYTF.

This chain uses TRBV7-8 with TRBJ2-5; 7 nucleotides agree with TRBD1. This CDR3 has 15 residues. Unmatched junction bases numbered 8, after V lost 2 bases and J lost 5 bases. Germline CDR1 SGHVS, CDR2 FQNEAQ. The CDR3 coding sequence is TGTGCCAGCAGCTTAATATACAGGGGCGAGGAGACCCAGTACTTC. Its protein product is CASSLIYRGEETQYF.

This chain connects TRBV9 to TRBJ2-7; 10 bases match TRBD1. J gave up 2 bases and V 2 bases, and 4 bases lay outside the gene matches. CDR3 length equals 15 residues. Germline CDR1 reads SGDLS; CDR2 reads YYNGEE. The CDR3 loop is CASSVGQGGAYEQYF. CDR3 nucleotide sequence: TGTGCCAGCAGCGTTGGACAGGGGGGAGCCTACGAGCAGTACTTC.

This clone was counted a single time. V gene TRBV5-8 combines with J gene TRBJ1-4, with unresolved D. This CDR3 contains 13 residues. The germline CDR1 and CDR2 sequences are SGHTS and YDEGEE. V dropped 0 bases and J dropped 8 bases, with 8 bases sitting between them. CDR3 coding DNA: TGTGCCAGCAGCTTGGTACCTAGGGAAAAACTGTTTTTT. This codes for CASSLVPREKLFF.

The chain has TRBV10-1 and TRBJ2-1; 9 bases are shared with TRBD1. V lost 3 bases, J lost 7 bases, and 7 bases stayed unmatched. This CDR3 region has 15 residues. Germline V gene sequence: CDR1 WNHNN, CDR2 SYGVQD (reference sequence). The CDR3 sequence: CASSDSGTGKNEQFF. The DNA of the CDR3 is TGCGCCAGCAGTGATTCCGGGACAGGGAAAAATGAGCAGTTCTTC.

This clone was counted between two and nine times. V usage is TRBV19 and J usage is TRBJ1-2; the D gene is possibly TRBD1 (6 bases). Germline values: CDR1 LNHDA, CDR2 SQIVND (reference sequence). The length of the CDR3 is 15 residues. V lost 9 bases, J lost 2 bases, and 19 bases lay in between. CDR3 sequence: CASSFPRGANYGYTF. The DNA of the CDR3 is TGTGCCAGCAGTTTCCCTCGGGGGGCAAACTATGGCTACACCTTC.

Only one count was recorded for this clone. The junction differs from germline at one of its ends, possibly a read error. The V call is TRBV4-2, the J call TRBJ1-2, with D perhaps matching TRBD1 (5 bases). The germline CDR1 and CDR2 sequences are LGHNA and YNFKEQ. This CDR3 is built from 15 residues. The DNA of the CDR3 is TGTGCCAGCAGCCAAGATTTGGGATCCCAGGGCCAACTTGGCTTC. This gives the protein CASSQDLGSQGQLGF.